This entry lists 13 T cell receptor beta chains sequenced from one sample in a study of blood T cell repertoires in COVID-19. Only in-frame clones appear in the TCRdb table, and some are missing; sequencing was by immunoSEQ multiplex PCR. The sample includes 140,000 to 150,000 clones, approximately 79% of them seen just once. Sequenced material: peripheral blood. Receptors originate from a man aged 45-65 years with active or convalescent COVID-19.

This clone has a single count. This chain connects TRBV6-5 to TRBJ1-2; 9 bases fit TRBD1. Looked up from germline, CDR1 is MNHEY and CDR2 is SVGAGI. With 6 bases clipped from V and 8 bases from J, the junction kept 7 bases outside the gene matches. The CDR3 contains 13 residues. CDR3 nucleotide sequence: TGTGCCAGCAGCTTAACAGGGGGCGCGGGCTACACCTTC. Its translation: CASSLTGGAGYTF.

The chain employs TRBV5-6 and TRBJ2-1; the match to TRBD2 covers 14 bases. V was pared by 4 bases and J by 6 bases, with 3 bases of the junction left unmatched. CDR1 SGHDT and CDR2 YYEEEE come from the germline V gene. CDR3 size: 15 residues. The CDR3 loop reads CASSPGLAGVNEQFF. The CDR3 coding sequence is TGTGCCAGCAGCCCGGGACTAGCGGGAGTCAATGAGCAGTTCTTC.

The rearrangement joins TRBV7-2 to TRBJ2-7; 9 bases are a match to TRBD1. CDR3 length: 19 residues. The V and J ends lost 5 bases and 0 bases, in that order; junction bases with no gene match: 17. Germline values: CDR1 SGHTA, CDR2 FQGNSA. CDR3 residues: CASSPQPFTGTGISYEQYF. The DNA for the CDR3 is TGTGCCAGCAGCCCCCAGCCCTTTACCGGGACAGGGATCTCCTACGAGCAGTACTTC.

The V and J genes are TRBV9 and TRBJ1-6; 10 nucleotides line up with TRBD1. The germline gives CDR1 SGDLS, CDR2 YYNGEE. This CDR3 has 14 residues. The trim removed 3 bases at V and 10 bases at J, leaving 4 bases unmatched. The CDR3: CASSGDRGFSPLHF. DNA for the CDR3: TGTGCCAGCAGCGGGGACAGGGGTTTCTCACCCCTCCACTTT.

This clone was seen more than once but under ten times. The chain uses TRBV11-2 and TRBJ1-1; tentatively, D is TRBD1 (6 bases). This CDR3 spans 15 amino acids. Germline V gene lookup returns CDR1 SGHAT and CDR2 FQNNGV. The V and J ends lost 1 base and 5 bases respectively, with 14 bases between them. This chain's CDR3 is CASSLVGGGRTEAFF. Written as DNA, the CDR3 is TGTGCCAGCAGCTTAGTAGGGGGAGGGCGGACTGAAGCTTTCTTT. The whole variable domain, remainder taken from reference TRBV11-2 and TRBJ1-1, is EAGVAQSPRYKIIEKRQSVAFWCNPISGHATLYWYQQILGQGPKLLIQFQNNGVVDDSQLPKDRFSAERLKGVDSTLKIQPAKLEDSAVYLCASSLVGGGRTEAFFGQGTRLTVV.

The sample holds many counts of this clone. The rearrangement links TRBV5-8 to TRBJ2-3; 10 bases fit TRBD2. The V gene's germline CDR1 is SGHTS and CDR2 YDEGEE. The CDR3 extends over 15 amino acids. J gave up 6 bases and V 3 bases, and 7 bases lay outside the gene matches. CDR3 amino acids: CASSWGGLATDTQYF. In DNA, the CDR3 is TGTGCCAGCAGCTGGGGGGGACTAGCGACCGATACGCAGTATTTT.

This clone was detected only once. In DNA form, the CDR3 reads TGTGCCAGTAGGATCCGAGCCGGACAGGGGTTCGACGAGCAGTACTTC. Residues: CASRIRAGQGFDEQYF. The chain couples TRBV19 to TRBJ2-7; 9 nucleotides match TRBD1. Germline CDR1 reads LNHDA; CDR2 reads SQIVND (reference sequence). This CDR3 region has 16 residues. V was clipped by 6 bases and J by 5 bases; unmatched bases: 14. Filled out from reference TRBV19 and TRBJ2-7, the complete variable domain reads DGGITQSPKYLFRKEGQNVTLSCEQNLNHDAMYWYRQDPGQGLRLIYYSQIVNDFQKGDIAEGYSVSREKKESFPLTVTSAQKNPTAFYLCASRIRAGQGFDEQYFGPGTRLTVT.

This chain connects TRBV5-1 to TRBJ2-1; D gene ambiguous. Trimming cost V 0 bases and J 9 bases, with 7 bases left between them. Germline loops: CDR1 SGHRS, CDR2 YFSETQ. The CDR3 has 12 amino acids. CDR3: CASSLDHSEQFF. The DNA of the CDR3 is TGCGCCAGCAGCTTGGATCATTCTGAGCAGTTCTTC.

The V and J genes are TRBV4-2 and TRBJ1-1; D might be TRBD1 (5 bases). The V gene's germline CDR1 is LGHNA and CDR2 YNFKEQ. V shed 1 base and J shed 1 base, with 10 bases lying between them. The CDR3 has 15 amino acids. The CDR3 spells CASSQVQGWNTEAFF. CDR3 nucleotide sequence: TGTGCCAGCAGCCAAGTCCAGGGTTGGAACACTGAAGCTTTCTTT.

This clone occurred once. This sequence joins TRBV5-1 and TRBJ1-4, with D maybe TRBD1 (5 bases). V was cut by 4 bases and J by 4 bases, with 14 bases left in between. This CDR3 region has 15 residues. Germline V gives CDR1 SGHRS, CDR2 YFSETQ. Written as DNA, the CDR3 is TGCGCCAGCAGCCCCTTCGGGGGGATTAATGAAAAACTGTTTTTT. Its translation: CASSPFGGINEKLFF.

This chain joins TRBV29-1 and TRBJ1-2; 12 nucleotides align to TRBD1. The germline V gene has CDR1 SQVTM and CDR2 ANQGSEA. The ends lost 6 bases at V and 4 bases at J; junction bases unmatched: 15. The CDR3 has 17 residues. In DNA, the CDR3 is TGCAGCGTCGGACCCGAAGGAGGGACAGGGGGCGGCTATGGCTACACCTTC. This gives the protein CSVGPEGGTGGGYGYTF.

V gene TRBV27 combines with J gene TRBJ1-1; D call uncertain. The CDR3 is 16 amino acids. V gave up 2 bases and J gave up 1 base, with 14 bases separating them. CDR1 MNHEY and CDR2 SMNVEV come from the germline V gene (reference sequence). CDR3: CASSLQMMTTNTEAFF. The CDR3 nucleotides read TGTGCCAGCAGTTTACAAATGATGACAACGAACACTGAAGCTTTCTTT.

V usage is TRBV6-4 and J usage is TRBJ2-1; weak D call: TRBD1 (6 bases). CDR1 is MRHNA, CDR2 SNTAGT, per germline. The CDR3 is 13 amino acids. V gave up 0 bases and J gave up 7 bases, with 7 bases separating them. The CDR3 is CASSDSRGNEQFF. The CDR3 coding sequence is TGTGCCAGCAGTGACTCCAGGGGAAATGAGCAGTTCTTC.